What follows are 29 T cell receptor beta chains derived from one specimen sequenced in a study of T cell responses to AZD1222 COVID-19 vaccine. The assay was immunoSEQ multiplex PCR, and TCRdb's table has in-frame clones only and misses some. The sample totals 150,000 or so clones. Sequencing was done on a sample of peripheral blood. The origin of the receptors is an adult in good health.

This chain links TRBV24-1 with TRBJ2-1, with 11 nucleotides matching TRBD2. Trimming removed 4 bases from V and 4 bases from J; junction bases left unmatched: 5. CDR3 length: 16 amino acids. The V gene's germline CDR1 is KGHDR and CDR2 SFDVKD. CDR3: CATSERLAGGYNEQFF. The CDR3, as DNA: TGTGCCACCAGTGAGCGTCTAGCGGGGGGATACAATGAGCAGTTCTTC.

V usage is TRBV27 and J usage is TRBJ1-2; D may be TRBD1 (5 bases). The ends were cut back, 3 bases at V and 0 bases at J, with 14 bases in the middle. CDR1 is MNHEY, CDR2 SMNVEV, per germline (reference sequence). The CDR3 loop spans 16 amino acids. CDR3 amino acids: CASSFRSRGANYGYTF. In nucleotides, the CDR3 is TGTGCCAGCAGTTTTAGGTCCCGGGGGGCTAACTATGGCTACACCTTC.

This sequence joins TRBV19 and TRBJ1-2; D unclear. This CDR3 has 14 amino acids. Trimming stripped 5 bases from V and 7 bases from J, with 17 bases between. The germline CDR1 and CDR2 sequences are LNHDA and SQIVND (reference sequence). The CDR3 sequence is CASSPWSFMGGYTF. The DNA of the CDR3 is TGTGCCAGTAGTCCCTGGTCGTTTATGGGTGGCTACACCTTC.

This chain connects TRBV10-3 to TRBJ2-7; 9 bases are a match to TRBD1. Germline CDR1 reads ENHRY; CDR2 reads SYGVKD. The CDR3 consists of 13 residues. V lost 10 bases and J lost 6; bases outside the gene matches: 10. CDR3 residues: CATLPGQGREQYF. CDR3 DNA: TGTGCCACTTTACCGGGACAGGGACGCGAGCAGTACTTC.

The chain links TRBV3-1 (or the pseudogene TRBV3-2) to TRBJ2-7, with D perhaps matching TRBD1 (5 bases). V lost 3 bases to trimming and J lost 1 base, with 10 bases between them. The V gene's germline CDR1 is LGHDT and CDR2 YNNKEL (reference sequence). The length of the CDR3 is 14 residues. This CDR3 is CASSHRVGSYEQYF. Here the CDR3 DNA reads TGTGCCAGCAGCCACAGGGTTGGATCCTACGAGCAGTACTTC.

For this clone: The same CDR3 can be traced to other DNA sequences in this sample. This rearrangement joins TRBV6-5 to TRBJ2-7; no clear D. CDR3 size: 14 residues. Germline values: CDR1 MNHEY, CDR2 SVGAGI. Trimming shortened V by 5 bases and J by 2 bases, and 13 bases separated the two germline ends. CDR3 DNA: TGTGCCAGCAGTACCGGATTAGGGCCCTACGAGCAGTACTTC. Its protein is CASSTGLGPYEQYF.

This sequence joins TRBV28 and TRBJ1-2; 9 bases match TRBD1. CDR1 is MDHEN, CDR2 SYDVKM, per germline. The CDR3 is 14 amino acids. V was clipped by 5 bases and J by 3 bases; unmatched bases: 4. CDR3 amino acids: CASSRDRVDYGYTF. DNA of the CDR3: TGTGCCAGCAGTAGGGACAGGGTGGACTATGGCTACACCTTC.

The chain is built from TRBV6-5 and TRBJ1-1; no definite D call. V dropped 10 bases and J dropped 0 bases, with 12 bases sitting between them. From germline, CDR1 is MNHEY and CDR2 SVGAGI. The CDR3 sequence is 13 residues long. CDR3 sequence: CAIGRVMNTEAFF. The CDR3 DNA reads as TGTGCCATCGGGCGGGTGATGAACACTGAAGCTTTCTTT.

This sequence joins TRBV7-2 and TRBJ1-6, with TRBD1 matching 12 bases. The germline gives CDR1 SGHTA, CDR2 FQGNSA. CDR3 size: 18 residues. V dropped 5 bases and J dropped 8; count of bases not matched to a gene: 13. The CDR3 spells CASSTTGDRGPLDSPLHF. DNA for the CDR3: TGTGCCAGCAGCACGACGGGGGACAGGGGGCCCCTGGATTCACCCCTCCACTTT.

The CDR3 DNA reads as TGTGCCAGCAGACGGGACTCCTCCTACAATGAGCAGTTCTTC. Residues: CASRRDSSYNEQFF. The genes are TRBV6-5 and TRBJ2-1; weak D call: TRBD2 (6 bases). This CDR3 spans 14 amino acids. V was trimmed by 6 bases and J by 0 bases, leaving 9 bases between them. CDR1 and CDR2 from the germline V gene are MNHEY and SVGAGI.

The chain carries TRBV3-1 (or the pseudogene TRBV3-2) and TRBJ2-1, with D possibly matching TRBD1 (6 bases). The CDR3 is 16 amino acids. Per germline, CDR1 LGHDT and CDR2 YNNKEL (reference sequence). The V and J ends lost 3 bases and 2 bases respectively, with 14 bases between them. The CDR3 region has the DNA TGTGCCAGCAGCCATAAACAGGGAATCACCTACAATGAGCAGTTCTTC. Amino acids: CASSHKQGITYNEQFF.

The chain carries TRBV5-6 and TRBJ1-3, with D unclear. Trimming removed 2 bases at V and 0 bases at J, with 9 bases between. The length of the CDR3 is 15 residues. Germline V gives CDR1 SGHDT, CDR2 YYEEEE. This CDR3 is CASSFGQISGNTIYF. The CDR3 nucleotides read TGTGCCAGCAGCTTTGGCCAGATCTCTGGAAACACCATATATTTT. The whole variable domain, filled in from reference TRBV5-6 and TRBJ1-3, reads DAGVTQSPTHLIKTRGQQVTLRCSPKSGHDTVSWYQQALGQGPQFIFQYYEEEERQRGNFPDRFSGHQFPNYSSELNVNALLLGDSALYLCASSFGQISGNTIYFGEGSWLTVV.

CDR3 in DNA: TGTGCCAGCAGCTACCGGGACAGACCGCTGACTGAAGCTTTCTTT. Its translation is CASSYRDRPLTEAFF. The chain carries TRBV5-4 and TRBJ1-1; 7 bases are a match to TRBD1. Germline assignment: CDR1 SGHNT and CDR2 YYREEE (reference sequence). The CDR3 totals 15 residues. The V segment lost 3 bases and the J segment 5 bases; nucleotides outside the gene matches: 10.

This chain uses TRBV6-4 with TRBJ2-1; 9 nucleotides align to TRBD1. V gave up 5 bases and J gave up 4 bases; unmatched junction bases: 6. The CDR3 contains 15 residues. Germline CDR1 is MRHNA and CDR2 is SNTAGT. In DNA, the CDR3 is TGTGCCAGCAGTAAACAGGGGGCTTGGTACAATGAGCAGTTCTTC. Its protein is CASSKQGAWYNEQFF.

V gene TRBV7-9 combines with J gene TRBJ1-5; 10 bases agree with TRBD1. The trim removed 5 bases at V and 7 bases at J, leaving 11 bases unmatched. This CDR3 contains 16 residues. The germline gives CDR1 SEHNR, CDR2 FQNEAQ (reference sequence). In DNA, the CDR3 is TGTGCCAGCAGCCGGGGGGACAGGGGTGGCTACCAGCCCCAGCATTTT. It encodes CASSRGDRGGYQPQHF.

The gene calls are TRBV19 and TRBJ1-5; D not resolved. CDR1 and CDR2 from the germline V gene are LNHDA and SQIVND (reference sequence). V lost 2 bases and J lost 0, with 14 bases in between. The CDR3 length is 17 residues. CDR3 amino acids: CASSISRADYSNQPQHF. For the CDR3, the DNA is TGTGCCAGTAGTATAAGTAGGGCAGACTATAGCAATCAGCCCCAGCATTTT.

The CDR3 loop reads CASSSVGITNEKLFF. The CDR3 DNA is TGTGCCAGCAGCTCTGTCGGAATAACTAATGAAAAACTGTTTTTT. The gene calls are TRBV7-2 and TRBJ1-4; D unclear. Germline V gene lookup returns CDR1 SGHTA and CDR2 FQGNSA. Trimming removed 4 bases at V and 1 base at J, with 10 bases between. The CDR3 is made up of 15 amino acids.

The V gene is TRBV30, the J gene TRBJ2-1; 8 bases are shared with TRBD2. The CDR3 extends over 15 amino acids. Germline V lookup: CDR1 GTSNPN, CDR2 SVGIG (reference sequence). J lost 4 bases, V lost 8 bases, and 13 bases had no gene match. Here the CDR3 DNA reads TGTGCCGGGCGGTCGGGCGGGGGGATTTACAATGAGCAGTTCTTC. Protein: CAGRSGGGIYNEQFF.

The chain carries TRBV9 and TRBJ2-3; unclear D gene. The CDR3 is made up of 16 amino acids. Trimming removed 4 bases from V and 1 base from J, with 16 bases in between. In germline, CDR1 is SGDLS, CDR2 YYNGEE. CDR3 sequence: CASSSRAGPGTDTQYF. The DNA for the CDR3 is TGTGCCAGCAGCAGTAGGGCAGGACCAGGCACAGATACGCAGTATTTT.

This chain connects TRBV30 to TRBJ1-2; the D gene is possibly TRBD1 (5 bases). The V gene's germline CDR1 is GTSNPN and CDR2 SVGIG (reference sequence). The CDR3 sequence is 12 residues long. V shed 2 bases and J shed 8 bases, with 12 bases lying between them. The DNA for the CDR3 is TGTGCCTGGAGTAGTGGGACGGTAGGCTACACCTTC. This gives the protein CAWSSGTVGYTF.

The rearrangement links TRBV2 to TRBJ2-2; D not resolved. This CDR3 has 16 residues. CDR1 is SNHLY and CDR2 is FYNNEI in the germline V gene. V was clipped by 1 base and J by 0 bases, with 9 bases between them. The CDR3 nucleotides read TGTGCCAGCAGTGAAGGGGCGGCACCGAACACCGGGGAGCTGTTTTTT. Protein product: CASSEGAAPNTGELFF. Full variable domain (rest looked up from reference TRBV2 and TRBJ2-2): EPEVTQTPSHQVTQMGQEVILRCVPISNHLYFYWYRQILGQKVEFLVSFYNNEISEKSEIFDDQFSVERPDGSNFTLKIRSTKLEDSAMYFCASSEGAAPNTGELFFGEGSRLTVL.

This rearrangement joins TRBV7-6 to TRBJ1-2, with unresolved D. The V gene lost 1 base and the J gene lost 5 bases, with 14 bases spanning the gap. Germline-derived CDR1 and CDR2 are SGHVS and FNYEAQ. The CDR3 totals 15 residues. DNA for the CDR3: TGTGCCAGCAGCTTAGAGCACGCGACCCTTTATGGCTACACCTTC. Translating gives CASSLEHATLYGYTF.

The chain is built from TRBV7-3 and TRBJ1-3; 10 bases map to TRBD1. The junction had 13 bases not matched to a gene; V was cut back by 5 bases and J by 0 bases. This CDR3 has 19 amino acids. The V gene's germline CDR1 is SGHTA and CDR2 FQGTGA. The CDR3 loop reads CASSPTSPGQGSSGNTIYF. In DNA form, the CDR3 reads TGTGCCAGCAGCCCCACCTCCCCGGGACAGGGGAGCTCTGGAAACACCATATATTTT.

This chain connects TRBV30 to TRBJ1-6, with D possibly being TRBD1 (5 bases). This CDR3 is built from 15 residues. V lost 3 bases and J lost 5, with 14 bases in between. Germline V CDR1 and CDR2: GTSNPN, SVGIG (reference sequence). CDR3 in amino acids: CAWRPRDLNNSPLHF. The CDR3 DNA sequence: TGTGCCTGGAGACCCCGGGACCTCAATAATTCACCCCTCCACTTT.

The chain joins TRBV3-1 (or the pseudogene TRBV3-2) to TRBJ2-7; 13 nucleotides align to TRBD2. Germline values: CDR1 LGHDT, CDR2 YNNKEL (reference sequence). The CDR3 loop spans 17 amino acids. Unmatched junction bases numbered 9, after V lost 3 bases and J lost 4 bases. The CDR3 protein is CASSQGLAGPEGYEQYF. The CDR3, as DNA: TGTGCCAGCAGCCAGGGACTAGCGGGGCCCGAGGGATACGAGCAGTACTTC.

The chain recombines TRBV18 with TRBJ1-1, with no clear D. V lost 4 bases to trimming and J lost 4 bases, with 10 bases between them. Germline V gene lookup returns CDR1 KGHSH and CDR2 LQKENI. The CDR3 sequence is 13 residues long. CDR3 in DNA: TGTGCCAGCTCACTTGATATCAGCACTGAAGCTTTCTTT. Residues: CASSLDISTEAFF.

The V call is TRBV15, the J call TRBJ2-7, with D perhaps given as TRBD1 or TRBD2 (5 bases each). V was pared by 5 bases and J by 0 bases, with 14 bases between. The germline CDR1 and CDR2 sequences are LNHNV and YYDKDF (reference sequence). The CDR3 covers 15 residues. The CDR3 spells CATSPPGASSYEQYF. CDR3 DNA: TGTGCCACCAGCCCCCCCGGGGCCAGCTCCTACGAGCAGTACTTC.

V and J are TRBV6-5 and TRBJ1-2, with a possible D match to TRBD1 (6 bases). Germline V lookup: CDR1 MNHEY, CDR2 SVGAGI. The CDR3 is 13 amino acids. CDR3 amino acids: CASQGTPNYGYTF. The CDR3 region has the DNA TGTGCAAGCCAGGGGACTCCTAACTATGGCTACACCTTC.

The chain couples TRBV24-1 to TRBJ1-5; D not certain. CDR1 is KGHDR and CDR2 is SFDVKD in the germline V gene. Trimming pared 2 bases from V and 4 bases from J, leaving 8 bases between. This CDR3 spans 14 amino acids. CDR3 DNA sequence: TGTGCCACCAGTGATTCCCAGGAGAATCAGCCCCAGCATTTT. Translation: CATSDSQENQPQHF.